This TCR beta chain is drawn from a study of blood T cell repertoires in COVID-19. The J segment lost 2 bases and the V segment lost 4 bases, leaving 3 bases of the junction unmatched. Germline V lookup: CDR1 PRHDT, CDR2 FYEKMQ (reference sequence). The length of the CDR3 is 14 residues. Original processing notes: Estimation of nucleated cell counts was performed using reference gene primer amplification. Sequencing used immunoSEQ multiplex PCR; TCRdb keeps in-frame clones, though not all of them. V, J and clone size are those of that table, while D and trimming were read from the DNA. The sample has fewer than 200,000 clones; 84% are singletons.

The chain recombines TRBV13 with TRBJ2-5; 8 nucleotides line up with TRBD1. The origin of this receptor is a middle-aged man who had recovered from COVID-19. The sequenced sample consisted of peripheral blood. CDR3 sequence reads: CASSSTGGQETQYF. CDR3 coding DNA: TGTGCCAGCAGCTCTACAGGGGGGCAAGAGACCCAGTACTTC.